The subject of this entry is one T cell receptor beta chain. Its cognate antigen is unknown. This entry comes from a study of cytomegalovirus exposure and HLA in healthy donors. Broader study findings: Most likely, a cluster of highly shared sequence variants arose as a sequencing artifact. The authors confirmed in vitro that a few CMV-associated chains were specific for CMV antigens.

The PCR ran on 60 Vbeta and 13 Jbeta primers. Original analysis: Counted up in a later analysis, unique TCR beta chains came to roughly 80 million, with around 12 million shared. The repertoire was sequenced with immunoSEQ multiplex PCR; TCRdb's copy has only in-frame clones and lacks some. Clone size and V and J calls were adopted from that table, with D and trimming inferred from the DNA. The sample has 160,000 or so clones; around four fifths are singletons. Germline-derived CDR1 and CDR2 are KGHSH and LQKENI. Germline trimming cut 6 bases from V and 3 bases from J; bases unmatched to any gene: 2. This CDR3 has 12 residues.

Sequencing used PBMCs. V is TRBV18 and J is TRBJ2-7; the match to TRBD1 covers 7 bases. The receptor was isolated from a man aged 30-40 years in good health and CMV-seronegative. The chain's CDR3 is CASSQGDYEQYF. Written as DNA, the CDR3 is TGTGCCAGCTCGCAGGGGGACTACGAGCAGTACTTC.